A selection of T cell receptor beta chains follows, all from one sample in a study of blood T cells in healthy people across ages. TCRdb used MiXCR to reprocess the 5' RACE reads, holding one entry per CDR3 protein. The sample yields approximately 1.5 million distinct CDR3 sequences, under 55% seen once. The sample comprised blood. These receptors came from a woman between 18 and 30 years old in good health. Both conserved end residues are part of each CDR3. The D gene is left open where the match is weak. Only some rows state a clone size, as once, few, many or a class for expanded clones.

V	size	length	J	D	DNA	CDR3
TRBV6-2/TRBV6-3	NA	13	TRBJ1-2	NA	TGTGCCAGCAAGCGGACAACTAACTATGGCTACACCTTC	CASKRTTNYGYTF
TRBV6-2/TRBV6-3	NA	15	TRBJ2-7	NA	TGTGCCAGCAGTTCACCGGGATTTTCTTACAATGAGCAGTACTTC	CASSSPGFSYNEQYF
TRBV6-1	NA	15	TRBJ1-1	NA	TGTGCCAGCAGTGAAGCAGACGGTCTGAACACTGAAGCTTTCTTT	CASSEADGLNTEAFF
TRBV3-1	few	13	TRBJ2-7	NA	TGTGCCAGCAGCCCAATATACTCCTACGAGCAGTACTTC	CASSPIYSYEQYF
TRBV6-5	once	20	TRBJ2-6	TRBD1	TGTGCCAGCAGTTACTCAGTGGGGACAGGGGGTGGAGATGGGGCCAACGTCCTGACTTTC	CASSYSVGTGGGDGANVLTF
TRBV12-5	NA	15	TRBJ2-1	TRBD2	TGTGCTAGTGGTTTGGGTCTAGCGGGGAACAATGAGCAGTTCTTC	CASGLGLAGNNEQFF
TRBV3-1	NA	21	TRBJ2-1	TRBD2	TGTGCCAGCAGCCAAGAGCGTGGTACGGCTAGCGGGAGTTTGTCCTACAATGAGCAGTTCTTC	CASSQERGTASGSLSYNEQFF
TRBV20-1	NA	14	TRBJ1-2	TRBD1	TGCAGTGCTAGAGATAAGGGACAGGATTATGGCTACACCTTC	CSARDKGQDYGYTF
TRBV10-3	few	13	TRBJ2-7	NA	TGTGCCATCAGCCCCTCAGGTCCGGGGGAGCAGTACTTC	CAISPSGPGEQYF
TRBV7-2	NA	13	TRBJ2-1	NA	TGTGCCAGCGGCCTCGGGACAAACTTAGGGCAGTTCTTC	CASGLGTNLGQFF
TRBV27	NA	14	TRBJ2-3	TRBD1	TGTGCCAGCAGTGTATTTTACAGGGGGGATACGCAGTATTTT	CASSVFYRGDTQYF
TRBV6-2/TRBV6-3	NA	17	TRBJ2-3	TRBD1	TGTGCCAGCAGTTACGGCAGGGGCAGGGGGAGAACAGATACGCAGTATTTT	CASSYGRGRGRTDTQYF
TRBV7-2	few	18	TRBJ2-3	TRBD2	TGTGCCAGCAGCTCCTACCGCAATCTAGCGGGAGAGCCAGATACGCAGTATTTT	CASSSYRNLAGEPDTQYF
TRBV11-2	once	17	TRBJ2-3	TRBD1	TGTGCCAGCAGCTTAGTCCGGGACAGGGGAGTCACAGATACGCAGTATTTT	CASSLVRDRGVTDTQYF
TRBV4-2	NA	16	TRBJ2-2	NA	TGTGCCAGCAGCCAAGAGGGGCAGGGTTTAACCGGGGAGCTGTTTTTT	CASSQEGQGLTGELFF
TRBV7-2	NA	17	TRBJ1-2	TRBD1	TGTGCCAGCAGCGTAACAGGGGGAGTTTATGGAAACTATGGCTACACCTTC	CASSVTGGVYGNYGYTF
TRBV12-3/TRBV12-4	NA	15	TRBJ2-1	TRBD2	TGTGCCAGCAGTTTGATAGCGGGGGTCAACAATGAGCAGTTCTTC	CASSLIAGVNNEQFF
TRBV12-3/TRBV12-4	NA	14	TRBJ1-2	TRBD1	TGTGCCAGCAGTCGCACCGGGACAGTGTATGGCTACGCCTTC	CASSRTGTVYGYAF
TRBV6-6	NA	14	TRBJ2-5	TRBD1	TGTGCCAGCAGTTATGACAGGGGGTTGGGGACCCAGTACTTC	CASSYDRGLGTQYF